This T cell receptor (beta chain) was recorded in a study of cytomegalovirus exposure and HLA in healthy donors. The protocol was immunoSEQ multiplex PCR, while the TCRdb copy is restricted to in-frame clones and leaves out a portion. Among around 95,000 clones listed, about 85% were seen once. The receptor was derived from a man aged 18 to 30 in good health and CMV-seropositive. The source material was PBMCs.

The CDR3 nucleotides read TGTGCCAGCAGTTACTCGACAGGGGAATCTGGAAACACCATATATTTT. This encodes CASSYSTGESGNTIYF. The V call is TRBV6-5, the J call TRBJ1-3; 8 bases are a match to TRBD1. Germline loops: CDR1 MNHEY, CDR2 SVGAGI. The CDR3 loop spans 16 amino acids. The trim removed 0 bases at V and 1 base at J, leaving 2 bases unmatched.